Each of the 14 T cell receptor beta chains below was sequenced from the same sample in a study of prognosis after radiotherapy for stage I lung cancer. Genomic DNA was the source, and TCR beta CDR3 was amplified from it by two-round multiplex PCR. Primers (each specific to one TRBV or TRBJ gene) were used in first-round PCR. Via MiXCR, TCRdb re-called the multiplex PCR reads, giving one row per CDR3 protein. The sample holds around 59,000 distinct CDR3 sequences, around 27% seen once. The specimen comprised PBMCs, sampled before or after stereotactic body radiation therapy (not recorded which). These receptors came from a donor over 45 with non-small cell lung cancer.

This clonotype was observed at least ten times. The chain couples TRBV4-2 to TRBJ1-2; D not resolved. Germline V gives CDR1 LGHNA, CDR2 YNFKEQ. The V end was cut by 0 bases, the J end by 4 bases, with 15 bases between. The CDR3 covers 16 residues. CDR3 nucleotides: TGTGCCAGCAGCCAAGAGGTGGTAGGCTCCGGCTATGGCTACACCTTC. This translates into CASSQEVVGSGYGYTF.

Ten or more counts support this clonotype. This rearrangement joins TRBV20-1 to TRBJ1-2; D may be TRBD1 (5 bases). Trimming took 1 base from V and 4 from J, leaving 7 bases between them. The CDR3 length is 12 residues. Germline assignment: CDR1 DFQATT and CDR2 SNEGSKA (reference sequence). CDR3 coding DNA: TGCAGTGCTAGAGGAGGGACCTATGGCTACACCTTC. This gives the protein CSARGGTYGYTF.

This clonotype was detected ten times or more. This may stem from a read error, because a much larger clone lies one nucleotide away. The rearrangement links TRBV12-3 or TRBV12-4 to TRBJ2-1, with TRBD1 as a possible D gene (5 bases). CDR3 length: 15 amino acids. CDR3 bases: TGTGCCAGCAGTTTAAGGCAGGGTGTAAACAATGGGCAGTTCTTC. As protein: CASSLRQGVNNGQFF.

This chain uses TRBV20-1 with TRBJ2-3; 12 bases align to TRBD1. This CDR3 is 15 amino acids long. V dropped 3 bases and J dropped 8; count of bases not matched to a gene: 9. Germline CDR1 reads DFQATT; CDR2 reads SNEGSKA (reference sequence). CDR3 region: CSARGDRGRGATQYF. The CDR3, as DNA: TGCAGTGCTAGGGGGGACAGGGGGCGCGGGGCTACGCAGTATTTT.

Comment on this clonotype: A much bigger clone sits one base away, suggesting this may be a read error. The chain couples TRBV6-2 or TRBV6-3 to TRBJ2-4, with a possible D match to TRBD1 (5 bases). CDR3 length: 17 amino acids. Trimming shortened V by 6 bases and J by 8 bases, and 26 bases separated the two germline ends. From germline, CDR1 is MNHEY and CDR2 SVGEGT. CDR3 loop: CASSDPSDTRSGDIQYF. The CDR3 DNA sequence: TGTGCCAGCAGCGACCCCTCGGACACTCGGAGTGGAGACATTCAGTACTTC.

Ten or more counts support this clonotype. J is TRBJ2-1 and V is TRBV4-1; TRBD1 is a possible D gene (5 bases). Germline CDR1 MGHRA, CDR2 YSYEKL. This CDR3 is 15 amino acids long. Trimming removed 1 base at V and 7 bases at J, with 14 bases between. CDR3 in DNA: TGCGCCAGCAGCCAAGGGGTGGGCAGGGCTAATGAGCAGTTCTTC. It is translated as CASSQGVGRANEQFF.

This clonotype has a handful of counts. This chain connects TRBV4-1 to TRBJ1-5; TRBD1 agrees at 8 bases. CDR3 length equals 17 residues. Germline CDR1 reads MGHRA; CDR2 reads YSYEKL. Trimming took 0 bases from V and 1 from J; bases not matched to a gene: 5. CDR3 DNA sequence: TGCGCCAGCAGCCAAGAATGGCAGGGGGCGAGCAATCAGCCCCAGCATTTT. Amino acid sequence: CASSQEWQGASNQPQHF.

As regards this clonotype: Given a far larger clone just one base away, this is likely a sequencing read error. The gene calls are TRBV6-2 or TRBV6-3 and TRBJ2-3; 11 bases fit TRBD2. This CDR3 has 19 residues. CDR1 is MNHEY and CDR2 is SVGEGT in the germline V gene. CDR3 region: CASSYSSGSGGGSTYTQYF. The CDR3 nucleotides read TGTGCCAGCAGTTACTCTAGTGGTAGCGGGGGGGGTAGCACATATACGCAGTATTTT.

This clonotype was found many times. The CDR3, as DNA: TGTGCCAGCAGGTTGGACAGCAGCAACACCGGGGAGCTGTTTTTT. Amino acids: CASRLDSSNTGELFF. The rearrangement uses TRBV2 and TRBJ2-2; D may be TRBD1 (6 bases). Germline CDR1 SNHLY, CDR2 FYNNEI. CDR3 size: 15 residues. V dropped 6 bases and J dropped 2 bases, with 13 bases sitting between them.

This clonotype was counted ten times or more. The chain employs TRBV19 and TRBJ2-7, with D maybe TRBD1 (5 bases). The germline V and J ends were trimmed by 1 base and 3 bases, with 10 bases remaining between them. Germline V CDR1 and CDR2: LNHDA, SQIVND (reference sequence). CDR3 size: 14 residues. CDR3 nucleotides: TGTGCCAGTAGTATAGGCCACCAGGGCTACGAGCAGTACTTC. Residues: CASSIGHQGYEQYF.

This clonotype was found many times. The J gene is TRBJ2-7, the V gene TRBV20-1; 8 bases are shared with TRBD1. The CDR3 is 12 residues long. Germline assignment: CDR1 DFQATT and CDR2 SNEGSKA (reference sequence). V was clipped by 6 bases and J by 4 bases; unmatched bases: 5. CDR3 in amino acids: CSAGTGVYEQYF. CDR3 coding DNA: TGCAGTGCGGGGACAGGTGTTTACGAGCAGTACTTC.

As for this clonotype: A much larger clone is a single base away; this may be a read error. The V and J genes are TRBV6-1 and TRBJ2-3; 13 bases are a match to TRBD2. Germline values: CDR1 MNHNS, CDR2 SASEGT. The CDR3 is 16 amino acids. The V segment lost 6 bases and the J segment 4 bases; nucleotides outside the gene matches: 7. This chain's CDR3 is CASSELAGGRSDTQYF. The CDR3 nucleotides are TGTGCCAGCAGCGAACTAGCGGGGGGGCGCTCAGATACGCAGTATTTT.

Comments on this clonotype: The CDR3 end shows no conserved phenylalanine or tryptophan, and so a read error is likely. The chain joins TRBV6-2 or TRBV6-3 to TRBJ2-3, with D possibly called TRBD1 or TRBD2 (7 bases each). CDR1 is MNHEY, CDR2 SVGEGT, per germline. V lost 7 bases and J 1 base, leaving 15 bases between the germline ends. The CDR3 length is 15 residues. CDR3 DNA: TGTGCCAGCATGGGGAGGGGGCATCGCACAGATACGCAGTATCTT. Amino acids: CASMGRGHRTDTQYL.

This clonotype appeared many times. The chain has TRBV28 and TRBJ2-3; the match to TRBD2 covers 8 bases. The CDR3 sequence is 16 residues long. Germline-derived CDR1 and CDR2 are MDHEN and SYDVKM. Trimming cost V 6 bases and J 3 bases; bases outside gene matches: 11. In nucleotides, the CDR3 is TGTGCCAGCAGACAGTTCGGGGGGGCTAGTACAGATACGCAGTATTTT. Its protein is CASRQFGGASTDTQYF.